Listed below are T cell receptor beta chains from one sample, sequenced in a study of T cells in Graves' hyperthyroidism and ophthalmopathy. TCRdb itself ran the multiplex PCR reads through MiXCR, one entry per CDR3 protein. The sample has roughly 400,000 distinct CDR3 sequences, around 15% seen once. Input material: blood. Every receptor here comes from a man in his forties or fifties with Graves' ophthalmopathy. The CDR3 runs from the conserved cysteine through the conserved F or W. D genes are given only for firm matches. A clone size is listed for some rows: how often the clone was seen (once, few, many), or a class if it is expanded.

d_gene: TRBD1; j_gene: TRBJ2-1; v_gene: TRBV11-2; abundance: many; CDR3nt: TGTGCCAGCAGCTTTAACAGGGGATTGAGCTCCTACAATGAGCAGTTCTTC; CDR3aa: CASSFNRGLSSYNEQFF
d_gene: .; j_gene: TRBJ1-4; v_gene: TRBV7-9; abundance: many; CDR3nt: TGTGCCAGCAGTTCTCCTAATGAAAAACTGTTTTTT; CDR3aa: CASSSPNEKLFF
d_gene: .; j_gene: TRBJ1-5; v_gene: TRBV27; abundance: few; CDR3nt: TGTGCCCGCAGGGAGGAGGATCAGCCCCAGCATTTT; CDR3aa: CARREEDQPQHF
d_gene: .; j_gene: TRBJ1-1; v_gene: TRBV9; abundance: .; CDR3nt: TGTGCCAGCAGCCCAACGCACGGGAACACTGAAGCTTTCTTT; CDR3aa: CASSPTHGNTEAFF
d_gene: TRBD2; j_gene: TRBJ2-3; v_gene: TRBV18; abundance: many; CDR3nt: TGTGCCAGCTCACCTCCGGGACTAGCGGGAGGCACAGATACGCAGTATTTT; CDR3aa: CASSPPGLAGGTDTQYF
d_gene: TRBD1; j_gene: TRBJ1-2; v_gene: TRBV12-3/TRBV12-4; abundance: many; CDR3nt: TGTGCCAGCAGTTTTTCGGTACAGGGGCCCTATGGCTACACCTTC; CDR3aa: CASSFSVQGPYGYTF
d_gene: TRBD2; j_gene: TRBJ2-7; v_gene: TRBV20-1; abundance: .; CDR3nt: TGCAGTGCTGTGGGGACTAGATTAACCTACGAGCAGTACTTC; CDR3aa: CSAVGTRLTYEQYF
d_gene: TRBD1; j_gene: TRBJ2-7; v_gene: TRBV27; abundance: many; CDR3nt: TGTGCCAGCAGTCTACCGGGACAGCGCTACGAGCAGTACTTC; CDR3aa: CASSLPGQRYEQYF
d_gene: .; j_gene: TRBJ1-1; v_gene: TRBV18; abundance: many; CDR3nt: TGTGCCTCGCGGGAGGTTGGGAGCACTGAAGCTTTCTTT; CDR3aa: CASREVGSTEAFF
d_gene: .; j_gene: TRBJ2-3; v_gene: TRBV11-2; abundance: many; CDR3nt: TGTGCCAGCAGGAATTGGGCTAGCGGCACAGATACGCAGTATTTT; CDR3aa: CASRNWASGTDTQYF
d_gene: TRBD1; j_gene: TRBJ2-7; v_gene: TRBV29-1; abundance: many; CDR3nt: TGCAGCGTCTCCACCGGGACAGCCTACTACGAGCAGTACTTC; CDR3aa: CSVSTGTAYYEQYF
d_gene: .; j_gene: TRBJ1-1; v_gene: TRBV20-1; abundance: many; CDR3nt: TGCAGTGCTACGCCGGACAGTGTAACTGAAGCTTTCTTT; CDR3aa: CSATPDSVTEAFF
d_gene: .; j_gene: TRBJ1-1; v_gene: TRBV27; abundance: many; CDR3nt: TGTGCCAGCAGTTTATCGCATGTCACTGAAGCTTTCTTT; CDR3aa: CASSLSHVTEAFF
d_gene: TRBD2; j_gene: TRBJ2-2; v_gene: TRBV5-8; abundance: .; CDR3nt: TGTGCCAGCAGCAAGGGGACTAGCGGGAGTATCACCGGGGAGCTGTTTTTT; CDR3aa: CASSKGTSGSITGELFF
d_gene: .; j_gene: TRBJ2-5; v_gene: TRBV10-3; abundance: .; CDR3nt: TGTGCCATCGGGTCGGTTGGGGGAGAGACCCAGTACTTC; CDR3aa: CAIGSVGGETQYF
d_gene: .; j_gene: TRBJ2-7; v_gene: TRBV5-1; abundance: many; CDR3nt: TGCGCCAGCAGTAAAGGATGGGACACCCTGGAAGAGCAGTACTTC; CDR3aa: CASSKGWDTLEEQYF
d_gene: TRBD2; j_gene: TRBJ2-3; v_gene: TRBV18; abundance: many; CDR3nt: TGTGCCAGCCCTAGAACTAGCGGCACAGATACGCAGTATTTT; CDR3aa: CASPRTSGTDTQYF
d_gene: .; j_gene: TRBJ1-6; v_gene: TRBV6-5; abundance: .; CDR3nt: TGTGCCAGCAGTTCTACAGGGCTCAGCAATTCACCCCTCCACTTT; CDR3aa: CASSSTGLSNSPLHF
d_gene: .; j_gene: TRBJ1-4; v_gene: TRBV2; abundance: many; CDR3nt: TGTGCCAGCAGCGACCTAGGGTTAACTAATGAAAAACTGTTTTTT; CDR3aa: CASSDLGLTNEKLFF
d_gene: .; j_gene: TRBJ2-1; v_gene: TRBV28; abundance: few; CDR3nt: TGTGCCAGCAGTTCGCATTCCACATACGAGCAGTTCTTC; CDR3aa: CASSSHSTYEQFF
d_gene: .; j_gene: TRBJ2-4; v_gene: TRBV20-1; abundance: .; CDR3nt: TGCAGTGCTAGCATGGGGGGGCAAAACACTCAGTACTTC; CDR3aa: CSASMGGQNTQYF
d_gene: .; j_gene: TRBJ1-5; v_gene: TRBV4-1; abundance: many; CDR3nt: TGCGCCAGCAGCCAGTCCCGGGACACTTATCAGCCCCAGCATTTT; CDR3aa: CASSQSRDTYQPQHF
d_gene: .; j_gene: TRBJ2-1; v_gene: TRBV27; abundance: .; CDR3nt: TGTGCCAGCAGTTTTTGGAAGGGGTCCTACAATGAGCAGTTCTTC; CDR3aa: CASSFWKGSYNEQFF
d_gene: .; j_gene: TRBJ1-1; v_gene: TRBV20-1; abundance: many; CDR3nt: TGCAGTGCTAGAGGACAGACTGAAGCTTTCTTT; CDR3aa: CSARGQTEAFF
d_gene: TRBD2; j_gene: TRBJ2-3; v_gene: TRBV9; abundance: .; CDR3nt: TGTGCCAGCAGTCACCATAGCGGGAGCACAGATACGCAGTATTTT; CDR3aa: CASSHHSGSTDTQYF
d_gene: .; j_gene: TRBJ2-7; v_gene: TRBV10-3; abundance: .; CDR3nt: TGTGCCATCAGTGTTGGCCAGGAGCAGTACTTC; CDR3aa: CAISVGQEQYF
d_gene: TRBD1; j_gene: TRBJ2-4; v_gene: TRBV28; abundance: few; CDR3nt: TGTGCCAGCTCGACCCCCGGGACAGTAGAAGCCAAAAACATTCAGTACTTC; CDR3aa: CASSTPGTVEAKNIQYF
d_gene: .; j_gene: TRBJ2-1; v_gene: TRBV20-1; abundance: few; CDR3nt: TGCAGTGCTTCACAGGGAAATGAGCAGTTCTTC; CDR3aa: CSASQGNEQFF
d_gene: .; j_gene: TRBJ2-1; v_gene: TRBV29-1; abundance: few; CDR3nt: TGCAGCGTACGGACAGTTTCGGATGAGCAGTTCTTC; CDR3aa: CSVRTVSDEQFF
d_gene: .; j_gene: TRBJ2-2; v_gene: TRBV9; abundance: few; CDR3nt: TGTGCCAGCAGCCCTCAGCCCGGGAACACCGGGGAGCTGTTTTTT; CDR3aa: CASSPQPGNTGELFF
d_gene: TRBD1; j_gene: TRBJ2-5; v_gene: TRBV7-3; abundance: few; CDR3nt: TGTGCCAGCAGCTTAAGTGGGACAGCGTACCAAGAGACCCAGTACTTC; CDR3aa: CASSLSGTAYQETQYF
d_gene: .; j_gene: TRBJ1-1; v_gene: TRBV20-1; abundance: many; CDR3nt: TGCAGTGCCCCCGCCGAGGTGCTCATGAACACTGAAGCTTTCTTT; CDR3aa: CSAPAEVLMNTEAFF
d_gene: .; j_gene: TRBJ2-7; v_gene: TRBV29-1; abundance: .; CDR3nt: TGCAGCGTTGAAGATAAAAGCGAGCAGTACTTC; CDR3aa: CSVEDKSEQYF
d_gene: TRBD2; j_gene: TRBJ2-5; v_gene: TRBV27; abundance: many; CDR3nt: TGTGCCAGCAGTTTAGGTGACGGGGGGAAGACCCAGTACTTC; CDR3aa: CASSLGDGGKTQYF
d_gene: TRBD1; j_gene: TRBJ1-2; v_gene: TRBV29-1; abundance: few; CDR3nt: TGCAGCGTTGGCAGGGGGCGCGGGCCTTATGGCTACACCTTC; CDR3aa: CSVGRGRGPYGYTF
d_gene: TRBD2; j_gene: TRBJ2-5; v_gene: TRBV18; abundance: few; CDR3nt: TGTGCCAGCTCATTCTTTGGACTAGCGGGAGGTGATGAGACCCAGTACTTC; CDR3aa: CASSFFGLAGGDETQYF
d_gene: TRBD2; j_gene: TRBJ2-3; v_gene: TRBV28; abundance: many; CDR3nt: TGTGCCAGCAGCTCCTCGGGGCGGGAGTCCGGAGATACGCAGTATTTT; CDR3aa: CASSSSGRESGDTQYF
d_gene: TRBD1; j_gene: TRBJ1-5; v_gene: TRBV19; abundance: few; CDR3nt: TGTGCCAGTACCGGGACAGGGGGCAATCAGCCCCAGCATTTT; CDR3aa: CASTGTGGNQPQHF
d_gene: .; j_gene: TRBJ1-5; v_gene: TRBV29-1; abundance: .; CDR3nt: TGCAGCGCCAGGGACGGTAGCAATCAGCCCCAGCATTTT; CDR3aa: CSARDGSNQPQHF
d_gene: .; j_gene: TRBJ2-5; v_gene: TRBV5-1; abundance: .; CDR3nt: TGCGCCAGCAGCTTGGCCGGGGCCGACCCAGAGACCCAGTACTTC; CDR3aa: CASSLAGADPETQYF